The text below deals with one TCR beta chain. Its specificity is not known. TCRdb's copy holds only in-frame clones and misses some; the assay was immunoSEQ multiplex PCR. The data show about 85,000 clones, around 90% seen once. The data are from a study of T cell responses to AZD1222 COVID-19 vaccine. Across the study: Both about-4-week and about-12-week second-dose recipients were combined.

Overall study findings and caveats: Nearly half of the spike-specific TCRs reportedly recognize variant regions that carry no mutations. It was only after the peak T cell response that any repertoires were sampled.

This CDR3 comprises 13 residues. Germline CDR1 and CDR2: KGHSH and LQKENI. V lost 3 bases, J lost 3 bases, and 9 bases lay in between. Sequences were derived from peripheral blood, sampled on day 0 of AZD1222 vaccination. The clonotype was recovered from an adult in good health. The rearrangement joins TRBV18 to TRBJ2-7; D gene ambiguous. DNA of the CDR3: TGTGCCAGCTCACCTGTCTGGGGCTACGAGCAGTACTTC. Protein product: CASSPVWGYEQYF.